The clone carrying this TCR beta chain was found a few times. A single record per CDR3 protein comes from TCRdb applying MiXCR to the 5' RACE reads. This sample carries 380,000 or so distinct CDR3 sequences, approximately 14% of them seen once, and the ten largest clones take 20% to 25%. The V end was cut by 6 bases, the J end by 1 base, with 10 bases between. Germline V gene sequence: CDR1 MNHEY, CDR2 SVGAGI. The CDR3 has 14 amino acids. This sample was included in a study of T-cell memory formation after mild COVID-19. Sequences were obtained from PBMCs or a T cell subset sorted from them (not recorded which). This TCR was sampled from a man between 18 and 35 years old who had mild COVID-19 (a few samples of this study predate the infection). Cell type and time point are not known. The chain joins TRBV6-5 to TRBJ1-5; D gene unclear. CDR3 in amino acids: CASRSLGSNQPQHF. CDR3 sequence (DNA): TGTGCCAGCAGGTCTCTCGGGAGCAATCAGCCCCAGCATTTT.